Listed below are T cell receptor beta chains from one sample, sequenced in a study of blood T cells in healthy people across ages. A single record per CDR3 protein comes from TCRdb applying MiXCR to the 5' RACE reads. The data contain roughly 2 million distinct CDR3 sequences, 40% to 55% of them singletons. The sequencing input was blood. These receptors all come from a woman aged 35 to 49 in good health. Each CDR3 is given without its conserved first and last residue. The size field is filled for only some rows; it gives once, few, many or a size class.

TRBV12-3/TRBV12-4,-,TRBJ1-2,ASSPDSPYGYT
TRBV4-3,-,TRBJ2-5,ASSQDSPGDQGTQY
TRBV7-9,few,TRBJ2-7,ASSAQVGEQY
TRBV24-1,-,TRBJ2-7,ATSDFSQGTYEQY
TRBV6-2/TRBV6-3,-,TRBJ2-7,ASSHADYGGSEQY
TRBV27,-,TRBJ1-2,ASSPFGLTANYGYT
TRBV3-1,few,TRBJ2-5,ASSPTSGGDQETQY
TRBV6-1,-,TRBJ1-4,ASSERRFNEKLF
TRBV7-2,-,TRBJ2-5,ASSLMTGLAGRETQY
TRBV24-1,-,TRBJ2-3,ATSDFYDTQY
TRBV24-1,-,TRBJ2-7,ATSDSKDSLQEQY
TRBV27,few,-,ASSGTDIYEQY
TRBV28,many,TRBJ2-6,ASSFGGAGANVLT
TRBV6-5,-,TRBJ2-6,ASAEGTGANVLT
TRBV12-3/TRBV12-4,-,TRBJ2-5,ASSLGVRQETQY
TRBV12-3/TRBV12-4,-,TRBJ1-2,ASSRQALNYGYT
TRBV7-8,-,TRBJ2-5,ASSMPGQGETQY
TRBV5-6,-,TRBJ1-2,ASSFMEDGYT
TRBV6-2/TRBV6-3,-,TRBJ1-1,ASSNQGYRGTEAF
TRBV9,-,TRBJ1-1,ASSPRTAGDTEAF
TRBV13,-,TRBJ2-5,ASSLEADQETQY
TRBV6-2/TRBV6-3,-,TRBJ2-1,ASSYYRGHEQF
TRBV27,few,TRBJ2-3,ASSPHVSGGIDTQY
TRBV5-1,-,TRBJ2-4,ASSFYPETLAKNIQY
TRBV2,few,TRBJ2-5,ASTGGNGETQY
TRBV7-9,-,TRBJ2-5,ASSLIAGEETLY
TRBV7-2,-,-,DSSPAGTTVKNIQY
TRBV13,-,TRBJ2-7,ASSNSLGGGEQY
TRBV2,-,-,ASTSTGTGKVQETQY
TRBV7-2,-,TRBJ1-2,ASSLTLRTGFYGYT
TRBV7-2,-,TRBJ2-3,ASSLGWGGTDAQY
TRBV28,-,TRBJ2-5,ASSFGDPQETQY
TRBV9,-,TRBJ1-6,ASSVDNGPGALH
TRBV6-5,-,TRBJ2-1,ASSSGRSGQF
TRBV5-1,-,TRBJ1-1,ASSPEGQGVTEAF
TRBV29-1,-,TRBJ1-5,SVRIGEQPQH
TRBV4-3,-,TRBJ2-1,ASRPERGGMYEQF
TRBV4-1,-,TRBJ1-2,ASSQDQSQGGYT
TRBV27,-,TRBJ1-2,ASSFVSSGELSDGYT
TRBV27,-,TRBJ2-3,ASSLGTSGYMDTQY
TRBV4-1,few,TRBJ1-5,ASSLYSGGQPQH
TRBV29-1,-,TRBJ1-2,SVLIGDGYT
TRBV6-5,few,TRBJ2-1,ATGIAGVINEQF
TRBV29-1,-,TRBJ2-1,SPMGVGNEQF
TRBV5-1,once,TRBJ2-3,ASSLADRGGTDTQY
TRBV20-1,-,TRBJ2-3,SANPKRTGGQDTQY
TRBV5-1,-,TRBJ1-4,ASSSAGLLGEKLF